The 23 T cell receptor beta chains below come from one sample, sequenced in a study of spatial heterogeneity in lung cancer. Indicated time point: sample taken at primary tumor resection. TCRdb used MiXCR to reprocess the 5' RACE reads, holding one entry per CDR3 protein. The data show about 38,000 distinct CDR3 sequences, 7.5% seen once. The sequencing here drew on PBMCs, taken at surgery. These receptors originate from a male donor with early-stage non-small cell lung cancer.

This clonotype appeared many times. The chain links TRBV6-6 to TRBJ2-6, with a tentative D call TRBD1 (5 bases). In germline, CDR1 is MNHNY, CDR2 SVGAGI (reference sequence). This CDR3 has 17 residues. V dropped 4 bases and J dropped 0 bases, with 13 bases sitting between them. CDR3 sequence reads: CASSSQGIGSGANVLTF. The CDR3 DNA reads TGTGCCAGCAGTTCTCAGGGTATCGGCTCTGGGGCCAACGTCCTGACTTTC.

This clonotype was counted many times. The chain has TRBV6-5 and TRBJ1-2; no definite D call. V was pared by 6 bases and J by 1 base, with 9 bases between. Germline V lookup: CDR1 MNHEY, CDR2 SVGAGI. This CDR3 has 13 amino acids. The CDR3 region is CASSQVINYGYTF. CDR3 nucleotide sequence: TGTGCCAGCAGCCAAGTAATTAACTATGGCTACACCTTC.

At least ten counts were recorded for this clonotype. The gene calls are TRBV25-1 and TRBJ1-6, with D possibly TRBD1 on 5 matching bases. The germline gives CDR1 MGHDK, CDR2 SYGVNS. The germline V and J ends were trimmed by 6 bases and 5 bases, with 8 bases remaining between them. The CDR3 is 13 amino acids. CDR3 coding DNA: TGTGCCAGCAGAGACAGAAATAATTCACCCCTCCACTTT. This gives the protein CASRDRNNSPLHF.

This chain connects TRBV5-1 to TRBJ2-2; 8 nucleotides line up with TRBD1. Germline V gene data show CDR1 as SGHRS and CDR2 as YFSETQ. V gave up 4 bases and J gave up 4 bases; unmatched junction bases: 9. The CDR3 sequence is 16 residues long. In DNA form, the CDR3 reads TGCGCCAGCAGCCCCAGGACAGGGTTTAGCACCGGGGAGCTGTTTTTT. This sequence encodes CASSPRTGFSTGELFF. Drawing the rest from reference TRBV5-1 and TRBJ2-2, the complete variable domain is KAGVTQTPRYLIKTRGQQVTLSCSPISGHRSVSWYQQTPGQGLQFLFEYFSETQRNKGNFPGRFSGRQFSNSRSEMNVSTLELGDSALYLCASSPRTGFSTGELFFGEGSRLTVL.

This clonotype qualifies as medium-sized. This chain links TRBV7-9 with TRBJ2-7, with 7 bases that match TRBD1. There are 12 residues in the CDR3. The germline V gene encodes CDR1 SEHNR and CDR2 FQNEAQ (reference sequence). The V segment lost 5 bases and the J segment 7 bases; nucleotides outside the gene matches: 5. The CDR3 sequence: CASSRRTGEQYF. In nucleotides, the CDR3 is TGTGCCAGCAGCCGCCGGACAGGTGAGCAGTACTTC. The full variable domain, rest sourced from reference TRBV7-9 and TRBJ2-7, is DTGVSQNPRHKITKRGQNVTFRCDPISEHNRLYWYRQTLGQGPEFLTYFQNEAQLEKSRLLSDRFSAERPKGSFSTLEIQRTEQGDSAMYLCASSRRTGEQYFGPGTRLTVT.

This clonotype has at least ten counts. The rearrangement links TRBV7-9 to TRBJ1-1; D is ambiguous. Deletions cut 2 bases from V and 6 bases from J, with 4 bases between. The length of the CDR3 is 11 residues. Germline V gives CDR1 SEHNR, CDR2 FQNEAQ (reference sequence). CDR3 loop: CASSLLAEAFF. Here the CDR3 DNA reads TGTGCCAGCAGCTTACTAGCTGAAGCTTTCTTT.

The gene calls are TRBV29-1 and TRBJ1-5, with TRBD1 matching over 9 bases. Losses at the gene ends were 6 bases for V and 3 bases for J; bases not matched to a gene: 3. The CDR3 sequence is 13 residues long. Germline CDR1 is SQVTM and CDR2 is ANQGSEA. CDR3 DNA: TGCAGCGTGCGGACAGGGGTCAATCAGCCCCAGCATTTT. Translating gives CSVRTGVNQPQHF. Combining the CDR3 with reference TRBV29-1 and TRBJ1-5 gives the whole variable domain SAVISQKPSRDICQRGTSLTIQCQVDSQVTMMFWYRQQPGQSLTLIATANQGSEATYESGFVIDKFPISRPNLTFSTLTVSNMSPEDSSIYLCSVRTGVNQPQHFGDGTRLSIL.

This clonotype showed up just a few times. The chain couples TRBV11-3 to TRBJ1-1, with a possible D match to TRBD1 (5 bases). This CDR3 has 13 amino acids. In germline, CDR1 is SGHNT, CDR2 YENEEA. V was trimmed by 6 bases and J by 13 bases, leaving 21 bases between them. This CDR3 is CASSSPGTVRSFF. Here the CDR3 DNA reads TGTGCCAGCAGTTCCCCGGGGACGGTGAGGAGTTTCTTT.

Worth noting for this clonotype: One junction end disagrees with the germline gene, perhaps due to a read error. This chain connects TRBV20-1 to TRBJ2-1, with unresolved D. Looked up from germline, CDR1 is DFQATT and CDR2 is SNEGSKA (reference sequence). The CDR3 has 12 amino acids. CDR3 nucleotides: TGCCGTGCGTTTGGTCAGAACAATGAGCAGTTCTTC. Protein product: CRAFGQNNEQFF.

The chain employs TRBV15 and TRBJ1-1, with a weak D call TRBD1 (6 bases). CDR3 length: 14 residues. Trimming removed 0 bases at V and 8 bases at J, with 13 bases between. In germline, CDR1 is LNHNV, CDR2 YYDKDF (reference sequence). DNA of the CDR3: TGTGCCACCAGCAGAGATCTCACAGGGAGGGAAGCTTTCTTT. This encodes CATSRDLTGREAFF.

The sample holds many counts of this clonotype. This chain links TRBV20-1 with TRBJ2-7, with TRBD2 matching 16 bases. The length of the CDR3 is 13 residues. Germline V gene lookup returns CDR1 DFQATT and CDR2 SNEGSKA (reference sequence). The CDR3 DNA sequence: TGCAGTGCTAGAGAGGGACTAGCGGGAGGGTCGGCGGTC. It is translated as CSAREGLAGGSAV.

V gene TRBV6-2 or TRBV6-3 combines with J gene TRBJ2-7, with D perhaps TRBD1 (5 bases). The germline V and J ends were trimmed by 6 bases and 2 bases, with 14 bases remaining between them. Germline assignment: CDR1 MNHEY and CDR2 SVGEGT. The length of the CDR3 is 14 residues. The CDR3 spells CASSTRQGTYEQYF. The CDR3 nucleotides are TGTGCCAGCAGCACCCGTCAGGGCACCTACGAGCAGTACTTC.

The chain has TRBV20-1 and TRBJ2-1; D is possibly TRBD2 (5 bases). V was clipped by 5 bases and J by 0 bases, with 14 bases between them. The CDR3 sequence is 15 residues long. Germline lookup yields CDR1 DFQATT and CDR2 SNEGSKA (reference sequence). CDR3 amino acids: CSALTTPSSYNEQFF. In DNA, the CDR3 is TGCAGTGCTTTGACTACCCCCAGCTCCTACAATGAGCAGTTCTTC.

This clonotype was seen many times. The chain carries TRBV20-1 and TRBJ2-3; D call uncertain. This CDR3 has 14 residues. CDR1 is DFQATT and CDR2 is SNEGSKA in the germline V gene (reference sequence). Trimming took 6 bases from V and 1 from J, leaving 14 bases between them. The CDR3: CSAHSGLGTDTQYF. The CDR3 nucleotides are TGCAGTGCCCACTCTGGGTTGGGCACAGATACGCAGTATTTT.

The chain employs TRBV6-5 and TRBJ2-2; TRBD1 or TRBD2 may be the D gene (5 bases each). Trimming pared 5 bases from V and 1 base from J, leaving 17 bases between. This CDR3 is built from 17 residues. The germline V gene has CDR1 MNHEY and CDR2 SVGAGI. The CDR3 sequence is CASSRDSGTVNTGELFF. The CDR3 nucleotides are TGTGCCAGCAGTCGCGATTCCGGGACGGTGAACACCGGGGAGCTGTTTTTT.

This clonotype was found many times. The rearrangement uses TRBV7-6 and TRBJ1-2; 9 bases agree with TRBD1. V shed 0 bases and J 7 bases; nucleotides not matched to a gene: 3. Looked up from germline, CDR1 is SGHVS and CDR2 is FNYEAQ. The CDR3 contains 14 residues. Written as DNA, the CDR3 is TGTGCCAGCAGCTTAGCGAGACAGGGGGGTGGCTACACCTTC. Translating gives CASSLARQGGGYTF.

The CDR3: CASGRTQAAGELFF. CDR3 bases: TGTGCCAGCGGGAGGACCCAAGCGGCCGGGGAGCTGTTTTTT. The J gene is TRBJ2-2, the V gene TRBV7-2, with D perhaps TRBD2 (6 bases). The germline V gene encodes CDR1 SGHTA and CDR2 FQGNSA. The V and J ends lost 8 bases and 6 bases respectively, with 16 bases between them. The CDR3 is 14 residues long.

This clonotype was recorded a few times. The CDR3 is CASSLMGMADTQYF. For the CDR3, the DNA is TGTGCCAGCAGCTTAATGGGGATGGCAGATACGCAGTATTTT. The chain recombines TRBV7-3 with TRBJ2-3; D remains ambiguous. The V end lost 1 base, the J end lost 4 bases, and 9 bases lay between the germline ends. The CDR3 is 14 amino acids. Germline CDR1 and CDR2: SGHTA and FQGTGA.

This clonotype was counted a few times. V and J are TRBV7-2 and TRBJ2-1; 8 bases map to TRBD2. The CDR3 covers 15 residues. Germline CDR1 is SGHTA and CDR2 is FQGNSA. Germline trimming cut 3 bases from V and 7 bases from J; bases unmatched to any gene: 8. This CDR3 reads CASSFEAGGSNEQFF. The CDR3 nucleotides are TGTGCCAGCAGCTTTGAGGCGGGAGGCTCGAATGAGCAGTTCTTC.

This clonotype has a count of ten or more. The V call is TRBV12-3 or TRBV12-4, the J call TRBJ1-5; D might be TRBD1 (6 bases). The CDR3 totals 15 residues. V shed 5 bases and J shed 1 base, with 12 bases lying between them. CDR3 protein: CASSPDRLSNQPQHF. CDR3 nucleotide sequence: TGTGCCAGCAGTCCTGACAGGTTGAGCAATCAGCCCCAGCATTTT.

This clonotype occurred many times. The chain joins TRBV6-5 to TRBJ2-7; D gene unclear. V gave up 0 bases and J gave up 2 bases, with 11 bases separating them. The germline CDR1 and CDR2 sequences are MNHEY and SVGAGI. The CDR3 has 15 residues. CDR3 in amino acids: CASSYSFELTYEQYF. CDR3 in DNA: TGTGCCAGCAGTTACTCGTTCGAGCTAACCTACGAGCAGTACTTC.

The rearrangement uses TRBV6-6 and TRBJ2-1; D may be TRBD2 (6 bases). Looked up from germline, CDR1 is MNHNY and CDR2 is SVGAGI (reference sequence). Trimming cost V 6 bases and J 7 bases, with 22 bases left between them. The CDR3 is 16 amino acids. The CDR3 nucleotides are TGTGCCAGCAGCCCCCTGGGTAGGCGGGAAGGAAATGAGCAGTTCTTC. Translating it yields CASSPLGRREGNEQFF.

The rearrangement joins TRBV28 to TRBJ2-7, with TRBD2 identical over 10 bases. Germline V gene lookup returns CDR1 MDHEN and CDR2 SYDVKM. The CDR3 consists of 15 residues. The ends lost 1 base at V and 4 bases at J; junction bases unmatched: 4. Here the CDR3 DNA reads TGTGCCAGCAGTTTATCCCTAGCGGGAGTTTACGAGCAGTACGTC. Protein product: CASSLSLAGVYEQYV.